This T cell receptor beta chain was retrieved from a study of T cells in pancreatic ductal adenocarcinoma. General observations from the study: Tumor and blood clonality did not differ significantly, about 0.112 versus 0.072. Enrichment of CD45RO+ effector over naive T cells in tumors may bias clonality. Compared with tumor, blood showed more total productive templates and about 8.1-fold more clonotypes.

About this clone: The antigen is not known.

Surgery without prior neoadjuvant therapy was the treatment of the selected pancreatic ductal adenocarcinoma patients. This CDR3 has 15 residues. Germline V gives CDR1 MNHEY, CDR2 SMNVEV (reference sequence). J lost 7 bases, V lost 3 bases, and 7 bases had no gene match. The method was immunoSEQ multiplex PCR; TCRdb's version includes in-frame clones alone and lacks a portion of them. This sample has tens of thousands of clones, with about 92% found just once. The sequencing input was PBMCs. The gene calls are TRBV27 and TRBJ2-1; 9 nucleotides match TRBD2. This sequence originates from a human donor with pancreatic ductal adenocarcinoma. The CDR3 DNA follows: TGTGCCAGCAGTTTCGCCAGCGGGAGGTCAAATGAGCAGTTCTTC. It specifies CASSFASGRSNEQFF.